A selection of T cell receptor beta chains follows, all from one sample in a study of blood T cell repertoires in COVID-19. Assay: immunoSEQ multiplex PCR; the TCRdb copy retains only in-frame clones and omits some. This sample has fewer than 250,000 clones; around 90% occur once, and the top ten carry 2.6%. Sequenced: PBMCs or T cells enriched from blood (not recorded which). Receptors were obtained from a woman aged 25 to 39 with acute COVID-19. CDR3s include the opening cysteine and the closing phenylalanine or tryptophan. The D gene is left open where the match is weak. Size is stated for part of the rows, as once, few or many counts, or as a class when the clone is expanded.

CDR3 DNA: TGCGCCAGCAGCCAAGGGGACTCGGTTACTGAAAAACTGTTTTTT
CDR3 protein: CASSQGDSVTEKLFF
clone size: few
J gene: TRBJ1-4
D gene: NA
V gene: TRBV4-3

CDR3 DNA: TGTGCCAGCACGGGGTTAAGGGGGTCCTACGAGCAGTACTTC
CDR3 protein: CASTGLRGSYEQYF
clone size: NA
J gene: TRBJ2-7
D gene: NA
V gene: TRBV27

CDR3 DNA: TGTGCCAGCAGCCAAGTCGGGACTAGGGGCACCGGGGAGCTGTTTTTT
CDR3 protein: CASSQVGTRGTGELFF
clone size: NA
J gene: TRBJ2-2
D gene: TRBD2
V gene: TRBV4-2

CDR3 DNA: TGTGCCAGCAGCCATGCGGGGGGCACAGATACGCAGTATTTT
CDR3 protein: CASSHAGGTDTQYF
clone size: NA
J gene: TRBJ2-3
D gene: TRBD2
V gene: TRBV14

CDR3 DNA: TGCAGTGCTAGAGATAAGCGGGGGCTGTTCTTC
CDR3 protein: CSARDKRGLFF
clone size: NA
J gene: TRBJ2-1
D gene: TRBD2
V gene: TRBV20-1

CDR3 DNA: TGTGCCAGCAGACCCGGACAGAACTCCTACAATGAGCAGTTCTTC
CDR3 protein: CASRPGQNSYNEQFF
clone size: NA
J gene: TRBJ2-1
D gene: NA
V gene: TRBV6-5

CDR3 DNA: TGTGCCAGCAGCTTAGAGCGGTTACTCGGGGAGCTGTTTTTT
CDR3 protein: CASSLERLLGELFF
clone size: NA
J gene: TRBJ2-2
D gene: NA
V gene: TRBV7-2

CDR3 DNA: TGTGCCATCAGTGCTCACTCCAATCAGCCCCAGCATTTT
CDR3 protein: CAISAHSNQPQHF
clone size: NA
J gene: TRBJ1-5
D gene: NA
V gene: TRBV10-3

CDR3 DNA: TGCGCCAGCAGCCCTGCTCAGGGGCGCGCCTACGAGCAGTACTTC
CDR3 protein: CASSPAQGRAYEQYF
clone size: NA
J gene: TRBJ2-7
D gene: NA
V gene: TRBV5-1

CDR3 DNA: TGTGCCAGCTCACCATCGGACAGGGGGCGTAAGGGCTACACCTTC
CDR3 protein: CASSPSDRGRKGYTF
clone size: once
J gene: TRBJ1-2
D gene: TRBD1
V gene: TRBV18

CDR3 DNA: TGCAGCGTCTCCGCGGGCCAGCAAGCTTTCTTT
CDR3 protein: CSVSAGQQAFF
clone size: once
J gene: TRBJ1-1
D gene: NA
V gene: TRBV29-1

CDR3 DNA: TGTGCCAGCAGCAACAACTACGAGCAGTACTTC
CDR3 protein: CASSNNYEQYF
clone size: NA
J gene: TRBJ2-7
D gene: NA
V gene: TRBV11-2

CDR3 DNA: TGTGCCAGCAGCAGGGAGGGTATTGGTGAGCAGTTCTTC
CDR3 protein: CASSREGIGEQFF
clone size: NA
J gene: TRBJ2-1
D gene: TRBD2
V gene: TRBV3-1/TRBV3-2

CDR3 DNA: TGTGCCAGCTCACTAGACAGCTTGGGCTATGGCTACACCTTC
CDR3 protein: CASSLDSLGYGYTF
clone size: NA
J gene: TRBJ1-2
D gene: NA
V gene: TRBV18

CDR3 DNA: TGTGCCATCAGTGATGGACTAGCGGAGGATGAGCAGTTCTTC
CDR3 protein: CAISDGLAEDEQFF
clone size: NA
J gene: TRBJ2-1
D gene: TRBD2
V gene: TRBV10-3

CDR3 DNA: TGTGCCAGCAGCCCCCGGGGGGAGCGGGGGAGCTACAATGAGCAGTTCTTC
CDR3 protein: CASSPRGERGSYNEQFF
clone size: NA
J gene: TRBJ2-1
D gene: TRBD2
V gene: TRBV7-2

CDR3 DNA: TGTGCCAGCAGCCAAGCGCCAGACAATCAGCCCCAGCATTTT
CDR3 protein: CASSQAPDNQPQHF
clone size: NA
J gene: TRBJ1-5
D gene: NA
V gene: TRBV3-1/TRBV3-2

CDR3 DNA: TGTGCCAGCAGCATACTAGCGGGGGGGAATGAGCAGTTCTTC
CDR3 protein: CASSILAGGNEQFF
clone size: NA
J gene: TRBJ2-1
D gene: TRBD2
V gene: TRBV7-9

CDR3 DNA: TGTGCCAGCAGCGTGGGGCCGAACACTGAAGCTTTCTTT
CDR3 protein: CASSVGPNTEAFF
clone size: NA
J gene: TRBJ1-1
D gene: NA
V gene: TRBV9

CDR3 DNA: TGTGCCTGGAGTGGACTAGCGGGGGGAGGAAGTGAGCAGTTCTTC
CDR3 protein: CAWSGLAGGGSEQFF
clone size: NA
J gene: TRBJ2-1
D gene: TRBD2
V gene: TRBV30

CDR3 DNA: TGTGCCAGCAGCGACTCACAGGGTTCCGGAAACACCATATATTTT
CDR3 protein: CASSDSQGSGNTIYF
clone size: NA
J gene: TRBJ1-3
D gene: NA
V gene: TRBV2

CDR3 DNA: TGTGCTAGTGGTCCCCGGTCGGCGACAGGGAAGGGAGAGTCACCCCTCCACTTT
CDR3 protein: CASGPRSATGKGESPLHF
clone size: NA
J gene: TRBJ1-6
D gene: TRBD1
V gene: TRBV12-5

CDR3 DNA: TGTGCCAGCAGTCCTGCGGCCCGCAACACCGGGGAGCTGTTTTTT
CDR3 protein: CASSPAARNTGELFF
clone size: NA
J gene: TRBJ2-2
D gene: NA
V gene: TRBV11-2

CDR3 DNA: TGTGCCAGTAGCACAGGGGGCGTACAAGAGACCCAGTACTTC
CDR3 protein: CASSTGGVQETQYF
clone size: NA
J gene: TRBJ2-5
D gene: TRBD1
V gene: TRBV19

CDR3 DNA: TGTGCCAGCAGTTTATCGTGGGGAGTGGGCTCACCCCTCCACTTT
CDR3 protein: CASSLSWGVGSPLHF
clone size: NA
J gene: TRBJ1-6
D gene: NA
V gene: TRBV27

CDR3 DNA: TGCGCCAGCAGCTGCGACCGGGGAGGGAGCACAGATACGCAGTATTTT
CDR3 protein: CASSCDRGGSTDTQYF
clone size: NA
J gene: TRBJ2-3
D gene: TRBD2
V gene: TRBV23-1

CDR3 DNA: TGCGCCAGCAGCCAGTCTGGGGGACAGGGGTACGAGCAGTACTTC
CDR3 protein: CASSQSGGQGYEQYF
clone size: NA
J gene: TRBJ2-7
D gene: TRBD1
V gene: TRBV4-1

CDR3 DNA: TGTGCCAGCAGCCCCCGGACAGAGCACAATTCACCCCTCCACTTT
CDR3 protein: CASSPRTEHNSPLHF
clone size: NA
J gene: TRBJ1-6
D gene: NA
V gene: TRBV11-2

CDR3 DNA: TGCGCCAGCAGCCCCCAAGGGGCTCCGTCGCCGTTCTTC
CDR3 protein: CASSPQGAPSPFF
clone size: NA
J gene: TRBJ2-1
D gene: NA
V gene: TRBV4-1

CDR3 DNA: TGTGCCAGCAGTTTATCTTCGGACAGGGAATCTTATGAAAAACTGTTTTTT
CDR3 protein: CASSLSSDRESYEKLFF
clone size: NA
J gene: TRBJ1-4
D gene: TRBD1
V gene: TRBV28

CDR3 DNA: TGTGCCAGCAGCGCTTATACAGGGGAATCACCCCTCCACTTT
CDR3 protein: CASSAYTGESPLHF
clone size: few
J gene: TRBJ1-6
D gene: TRBD1
V gene: TRBV2

CDR3 DNA: TGTGCCAGCAGCCGACCACTAAGGGAGCGGGGAAAAGAGACCCAGTACTTC
CDR3 protein: CASSRPLRERGKETQYF
clone size: NA
J gene: TRBJ2-5
D gene: NA
V gene: TRBV21-1

CDR3 DNA: TGCGCCAGCAGCGACCAGGGGGCTGGAAACACCATATATTTT
CDR3 protein: CASSDQGAGNTIYF
clone size: few
J gene: TRBJ1-3
D gene: TRBD1
V gene: TRBV5-1

CDR3 DNA: TGTGCCAGCAGCTTACTAGCGGGGCCCGTCGTTTACGAGCAGTACTTC
CDR3 protein: CASSLLAGPVVYEQYF
clone size: NA
J gene: TRBJ2-7
D gene: TRBD2
V gene: TRBV5-5

CDR3 DNA: TGTGCCAGCGGAGCGGGGGCGGGAGATACGCAGTATTTT
CDR3 protein: CASGAGAGDTQYF
clone size: NA
J gene: TRBJ2-3
D gene: TRBD2
V gene: TRBV6-5

CDR3 DNA: TGCGCCAGCAGCTCTTACCCTAGGGGGTTCGCTGAAGCTTTCTTT
CDR3 protein: CASSSYPRGFAEAFF
clone size: NA
J gene: TRBJ1-1
D gene: NA
V gene: TRBV5-1

CDR3 DNA: TGCGCCAGCAGTAAGTCAAACATGAACACTGAAGCTTTCTTT
CDR3 protein: CASSKSNMNTEAFF
clone size: NA
J gene: TRBJ1-1
D gene: NA
V gene: TRBV10-2

CDR3 DNA: TGTGCCAGCAGGGTACAGGGGAGTGGCGGGGAGCTGTTTTTT
CDR3 protein: CASRVQGSGGELFF
clone size: once
J gene: TRBJ2-2
D gene: TRBD1
V gene: TRBV5-6

CDR3 DNA: TGTGCCAGCAGCCACGTACAGGGAAACTATGGCTACACCTTC
CDR3 protein: CASSHVQGNYGYTF
clone size: few
J gene: TRBJ1-2
D gene: NA
V gene: TRBV11-2

CDR3 DNA: TGCGCCAGCAGCTTGATTCAGGGGGCGGGAGATACGCAGTATTTT
CDR3 protein: CASSLIQGAGDTQYF
clone size: NA
J gene: TRBJ2-3
D gene: TRBD1
V gene: TRBV5-1

CDR3 DNA: NA
CDR3 protein: CASSLVGAGARF
clone size: once
J gene: TRBJ2-7
D gene: NA
V gene: TRBV5-4

CDR3 DNA: TGTGCCAGTAGTACCCGGGGACAGAGGGACCCAGGGGACACTGAAGCTTTCTTT
CDR3 protein: CASSTRGQRDPGDTEAFF
clone size: NA
J gene: TRBJ1-1
D gene: TRBD1
V gene: TRBV19

CDR3 DNA: TGTGCCAGCAGCTTAGTGAGTGGTGAAAAACTGTTTTTT
CDR3 protein: CASSLVSGEKLFF
clone size: NA
J gene: TRBJ1-4
D gene: NA
V gene: TRBV7-2

CDR3 DNA: TGTGCCAGCAGCTCCCAGGGTTTCGACGAGCAGTACTTC
CDR3 protein: CASSSQGFDEQYF
clone size: few
J gene: TRBJ2-7
D gene: NA
V gene: TRBV7-9

CDR3 DNA: TGCGCCAGCAGTGATTTGTCGGGGGGGCGCGAAAAACTGTTTTTT
CDR3 protein: CASSDLSGGREKLFF
clone size: once
J gene: TRBJ1-4
D gene: NA
V gene: TRBV10-1

CDR3 DNA: TGTGCCATCAGTGAGGTTAGGGGGACTAATGAAAAACTGTTTTTT
CDR3 protein: CAISEVRGTNEKLFF
clone size: once
J gene: TRBJ1-4
D gene: NA
V gene: TRBV10-3

CDR3 DNA: TGCGCCAGCAGCCAAGAGGGAGGGGGGACTACTGGAAACACCATATATTTT
CDR3 protein: CASSQEGGGTTGNTIYF
clone size: NA
J gene: TRBJ1-3
D gene: NA
V gene: TRBV4-1

CDR3 DNA: TGTGCCAGCAGCGTAGAGGGCAGGGAGGGCTATGGCTACACCTTC
CDR3 protein: CASSVEGREGYGYTF
clone size: NA
J gene: TRBJ1-2
D gene: NA
V gene: TRBV9

CDR3 DNA: TGCGCCAGCAGCACCCGGGACAGGGGGCTTGAGCAGTACTTC
CDR3 protein: CASSTRDRGLEQYF
clone size: NA
J gene: TRBJ2-7
D gene: TRBD1
V gene: TRBV5-1

CDR3 DNA: TGTGCCAGCAGTTACTCGACTAGCGGGATAAGATACGAGCAGTACTTC
CDR3 protein: CASSYSTSGIRYEQYF
clone size: few
J gene: TRBJ2-7
D gene: TRBD2
V gene: TRBV6-5

CDR3 DNA: TGTGCCAGCAGTTCCTTAATTGCGGTACGGCGGCTAAGCTCCTACGAGCAGTACTTC
CDR3 protein: CASSSLIAVRRLSSYEQYF
clone size: NA
J gene: TRBJ2-7
D gene: NA
V gene: TRBV5-6

CDR3 DNA: TGTGCCAGCTCACCAACGGGAAAGGAAGCTTTCTTT
CDR3 protein: CASSPTGKEAFF
clone size: NA
J gene: TRBJ1-1
D gene: NA
V gene: TRBV18

CDR3 DNA: TGTGCCAGCAGCTCCGGGAGGGGGGAAAAACTGTTTTTT
CDR3 protein: CASSSGRGEKLFF
clone size: few
J gene: TRBJ1-4
D gene: NA
V gene: TRBV7-9

CDR3 DNA: TGTGCCAGCAACACGGGGGGGCGTTTAAGCCGGGAGCAGTTCTTC
CDR3 protein: CASNTGGRLSREQFF
clone size: NA
J gene: TRBJ2-1
D gene: TRBD2
V gene: TRBV2